Below, one TCR beta chain is given with its context. These data belong to a study of blood T cell repertoires in COVID-19. Study as a whole: PBMCs, B-cell-depleted T cells, or T cells provided the cDNA or gDNA that made up the material.

Seattle's cohort entered during active infection and was followed longitudinally. Authors' methods: The authors estimated nucleated cell counts from reference gene primer amplification. Profiling relied on immunoSEQ multiplex PCR, and the TCRdb table lists in-frame clones only, not all of them. The V and J calls and the clone size are those of that table, but D and trimming were determined from the DNA. Among roughly 160,000 clones, approximately 85% were seen once, and the ten largest hold less than 8%. The sample consisted of peripheral blood. The TCR comes from a man older than 75 with COVID-19, enrolled during active disease.

Here the CDR3 reads CAINSGTLNTGELFF. CDR3 bases: TGTGCCATCAACTCCGGGACACTTAACACCGGGGAGCTGTTTTTT. The chain combines TRBV10-3 with TRBJ2-2, with D possibly being TRBD1 (6 bases). The CDR3 has 15 amino acids. V lost 7 bases and J lost 2, with 14 bases in between. The germline V gene encodes CDR1 ENHRY and CDR2 SYGVKD.